The rows below give T cell receptor beta chains drawn from one sample of a study of CD8 T cells in ankylosing spondylitis. MiXCR was run by TCRdb on the 5' RACE reads, yielding one entry per CDR3 protein. Altogether about 160,000 distinct CDR3 sequences are present, 15% to 20% being singletons, with the ten largest covering over 7%. Sequencing was carried out using blood, either unsorted or a sorted T cell fraction (not recorded which). The receptors here all came from a male donor with ankylosing spondylitis or in good health (not recorded which). Both conserved end residues are part of each CDR3. D genes are given only for firm matches. Clone size is given for some rows only: seen once, a few or many times, or a class if the clone is expanded.

v_gene	j_gene	abundance	d_gene	CDR3nt	CDR3aa
TRBV29-1	TRBJ2-1	few	TRBD1	TGCAGCGTTGAGGGGACAGGGGGAGTTTACAATGAGCAGTTCTTC	CSVEGTGGVYNEQFF
TRBV6-6	TRBJ2-5	many	.	TGTGCCAGCAGTCGGGACTCCGCGAAGTACTTC	CASSRDSAKYF
TRBV5-1	TRBJ2-7	.	TRBD1	TGCGCCAGCAGCTTGGCCCCTACAGGGGCCTACGAGCAGTACTTC	CASSLAPTGAYEQYF
TRBV6-1	TRBJ2-3	.	TRBD2	TGTGCCAGCAGTCCTCTAGCGGGCCCGGGGGGTGGCACGCAGTATTTT	CASSPLAGPGGGTQYF
TRBV5-1	TRBJ2-7	many	.	TGCGCCAGCAGCTCACAGGGTTACGAGCAGTACTTC	CASSSQGYEQYF
TRBV20-1	TRBJ1-4	few	TRBD1	TGCAGTGCTATAAACAGGGGCCGTAATGAAAAACTGTTTTTT	CSAINRGRNEKLFF
TRBV6-5	TRBJ2-1	many	.	TGTGCCAGCAGTTATAGCGAGGGGATCGTCCTTGAGCAGTTCTTC	CASSYSEGIVLEQFF
TRBV7-9	TRBJ1-1	many	.	TGTGCCAGCAGCTTAGGTGTAGGGCCCACTGAAGCTTTCTTT	CASSLGVGPTEAFF
TRBV29-1	TRBJ2-3	many	TRBD1	TGCAGCGCCGTACAGGGGGTGCTCACAGATACGCAGTATTTT	CSAVQGVLTDTQYF
TRBV20-1	TRBJ2-1	many	TRBD2	TGCAGTGCTAGAGATATCCAGCGGGAGCCATATGAGCAGTTCTTC	CSARDIQREPYEQFF
TRBV18	TRBJ2-7	.	.	TGTGCCAGCTCACCACCCGTAACTCTCCGAGGCTACGAGCAGTACTTC	CASSPPVTLRGYEQYF
TRBV3-1	TRBJ2-1	many	TRBD2	TGTGCCAGCAGCCAAGACGGTAGGACTAGCAGTGTGCAGTTCTTC	CASSQDGRTSSVQFF
TRBV9	TRBJ2-5	few	.	TGTGCCAGCAGCGTAGCTACGGGGCACGCACCAGAGACCCAGTACTTC	CASSVATGHAPETQYF
TRBV28	TRBJ2-7	many	TRBD1	TGTGCCAGCAGTCCCCGGACAGGGGGTAGCTCCTACGAGCAGTACTTC	CASSPRTGGSSYEQYF
TRBV5-1	TRBJ2-1	few	TRBD2	TGCGCCAGCAGCTCTCAAAGCGGGAGGGAGTACAATGAGCAGTTCTTC	CASSSQSGREYNEQFF
TRBV30	TRBJ2-4	many	.	TGTGCCTGGAGTGTACTGGGGAACATTCAGTACTTC	CAWSVLGNIQYF
TRBV29-1	TRBJ2-7	many	TRBD2	TGCAGCGCCGGACTAGCGGGTGAGGGGACCTACGAGCAGTACTTC	CSAGLAGEGTYEQYF
TRBV15	TRBJ2-2	.	.	TGTGCCACCAGCAGAGATTACGGTACCGGGGAGCTGTTTTTT	CATSRDYGTGELFF
TRBV5-1	TRBJ2-1	many	.	TGCGCCAGCAGCGGAATAGACCCTCGGAGCTCCTACAATGAGCAGTTCTTC	CASSGIDPRSSYNEQFF
TRBV6-5	TRBJ2-3	.	TRBD2	TGTGCCAGCAGTTTCGGACTAGCGGGAGTTAGGGCAGATACGCAGTATTTT	CASSFGLAGVRADTQYF
TRBV12-3/TRBV12-4	TRBJ2-2	many	.	TGTGCCAGCAGTTTAGGACTAGGCACCGGGGAGCTGTTTTTT	CASSLGLGTGELFF
TRBV20-1	TRBJ2-7	.	.	TGCAGTGCTAGAGAGACTAGTATAGGCGAGCAGTACTTC	CSARETSIGEQYF
TRBV7-7	TRBJ2-3	many	TRBD2	TGTGCCAGCAGCCTCGGGACTAGCGGAGGCACAGATACGCAGTATTTT	CASSLGTSGGTDTQYF
TRBV6-5	TRBJ1-5	many	.	TGTGCCAGCAGTTTGAATGGAAACGGGAATCAGCCCCAGCATTTT	CASSLNGNGNQPQHF
TRBV10-3	TRBJ2-5	few	TRBD1	TGTGCCACCGGTACAGGGGGGCAAGAGACCCAGTACTTC	CATGTGGQETQYF
TRBV21-1	TRBJ1-5	many	.	TGTGCCAGCAGCACCCATCAGCCCCAGCATTTT	CASSTHQPQHF
TRBV15	TRBJ2-3	.	.	TGTGCCACCAGCAGAGCCCGTTTTTTTGATACGCAGTATTTT	CATSRARFFDTQYF
TRBV29-1	TRBJ1-1	many	.	TGCAGCGCCAGAGGGGGGGTGAACACTGAAGCTTTCTTT	CSARGGVNTEAFF
TRBV18	TRBJ2-1	many	.	TGTGCCAGCTCACCAAGGGGCGGGTTCAATGAGCAGTTCTTC	CASSPRGGFNEQFF
TRBV4-2	TRBJ1-5	.	.	TGTGCCAGCAGCCAAGCCTGGGGTCAGCCCCAGCATTTT	CASSQAWGQPQHF
TRBV7-9	TRBJ1-2	few	TRBD1	TGTGCCAGCAGCCCCTCGGACAGGGGGCTTAGTGGCTACACCTTC	CASSPSDRGLSGYTF
TRBV5-1	TRBJ2-3	.	.	TGCGCCAGCAGCGAAGGACTACACACAGATACGCAGTATTTT	CASSEGLHTDTQYF
TRBV2	TRBJ2-4	few	.	TGTGCCAGCAGCCGCCCGACAGCTCTAGCCAAAAACATTCAGTACTTC	CASSRPTALAKNIQYF
TRBV28	TRBJ2-1	many	TRBD2	TGTGCCAGCACCCTTACTACGGGACTAGCGGATCCCTCTTCCTACAATGAGCAGTTCTTC	CASTLTTGLADPSSYNEQFF
TRBV11-2	TRBJ2-3	many	.	TGTGCCAGCAGCCCCAAGGCGGATACGCAGTATTTT	CASSPKADTQYF
TRBV6-4	TRBJ2-1	.	.	TGTGCCAGCAGTGACGTCGGGGGGCGCATCGGTGAGCAGTTCTTC	CASSDVGGRIGEQFF
TRBV5-6	TRBJ2-7	many	.	TGTGCCAGCAATCCTGGTTTGGCCCCGGGGGAGCAGTACTTC	CASNPGLAPGEQYF
TRBV5-5	TRBJ1-2	few	.	TGTGCCAGCAGCGACGAAGACAGGAGAGCTAACTATGGCTACACCTTC	CASSDEDRRANYGYTF
TRBV20-1	TRBJ2-3	many	.	TGCAGTGCTACTAAACCAAGCACAGATACGCAGTATTTT	CSATKPSTDTQYF